A selection of T cell receptor beta chains follows, all from one sample in a study of blood T cell repertoires in COVID-19. The assay was immunoSEQ multiplex PCR, and TCRdb's table has in-frame clones only and misses some. The data hold more than 65,000 clones, with roughly 80% observed a single time. Sequencing was done on a sample of peripheral blood. These receptors were obtained from a man in his 60s with acute or convalescent COVID-19. Each CDR3 is given with its conserved first and last residue. The D gene is left open where the match is weak. Clone size is not always given. Where it is, it says once, few, many or a class for expanded clones.

TRBJ1-2 TRBV10-3 - - CAISDQTAYHGGYTF TGTGCCATCAGTGATCAGACAGCATACCATGGTGGGTACACCTTC
TRBJ2-1 TRBV7-3 - once CASSYTVERNEQFF TGTGCCAGCAGCTACACGGTGGAGCGAAATGAGCAGTTCTTC
TRBJ2-7 TRBV18 TRBD1 - CASSSFRDRAQQYF TGTGCCAGCTCATCTTTCCGGGACAGGGCCCAGCAGTACTTC
TRBJ2-7 TRBV7-6 - - CASSQGGHHYEQYF TGTGCCAGCAGCCAAGGCGGACACCACTACGAGCAGTACTTC
TRBJ1-6 TRBV6-5 - - CASSYSGTINGGALHF TGTGCCAGCAGTTACTCGGGGACGATTAACGGGGGAGCCCTCCACTTT
TRBJ2-2 TRBV9 TRBD2 once CASSQRASGTTGELFF TGTGCCAGCAGTCAAAGGGCTAGCGGGACCACCGGGGAGCTGTTTTTT
TRBJ1-2 TRBV7-9 - - CASSLEGSRYGYTF TGTGCCAGCAGCTTAGAGGGGTCCCGCTATGGCTACACCTTC
TRBJ2-7 TRBV19 - - CASSMAGVLNSYEQYF TGTGCCAGTAGTATGGCAGGGGTACTAAACTCCTACGAGCAGTACTTC
TRBJ1-5 TRBV6-5 - - CASSYSTGFGQPQHF TGTGCCAGCAGTTACTCGACGGGGTTCGGGCAGCCCCAGCATTTT
TRBJ2-3 TRBV2 TRBD2 few CASSEWGGATLFPDTQYF TGTGCCAGCAGTGAATGGGGGGGAGCTACCCTTTTTCCAGATACGCAGTATTTT
TRBJ2-1 TRBV7-2 - - CASSLGSAQYNEQFF TGTGCCAGCAGCTTAGGTAGTGCCCAATACAATGAGCAGTTCTTC
TRBJ1-2 TRBV18 TRBD1 few CASSPSRTGQDGYTF TGTGCCAGCTCACCCAGCCGGACAGGGCAGGATGGCTACACCTTC
TRBJ1-5 TRBV7-2 - - CASSLLSGGVYSNQPQHF TGTGCCAGCAGCTTATTATCGGGGGGCGTTTATAGCAATCAGCCCCAGCATTTT
TRBJ2-6 TRBV5-6 - - CASSLAADSTSSGANVLTF TGTGCCAGCAGCTTGGCCGCGGACAGCACTAGCTCTGGGGCCAACGTCCTGACTTTC
TRBJ2-1 TRBV19 TRBD2 - CASNLRGDTYNEQFF TGTGCCAGTAACCTCCGGGGGGATACGTACAATGAGCAGTTCTTC
TRBJ1-4 TRBV2 TRBD1 - CASSYRGPNEKLFF TGTGCCAGCAGTTACAGGGGCCCTAATGAAAAACTGTTTTTT
TRBJ2-7 TRBV3-1/TRBV3-2 - - CASSLVRVGEQYF TGTGCCAGCAGCTTAGTCAGGGTCGGCGAGCAGTACTTC
TRBJ1-1 TRBV12-5 - - CASGFVGAGYADTEAFF TGTGCTAGTGGTTTTGTGGGAGCCGGGTACGCTGACACTGAAGCTTTCTTT
TRBJ1-2 TRBV6-5 TRBD1 - CASSYSFQGANYGYTF TGTGCCAGCAGTTACTCGTTCCAGGGGGCTAACTATGGCTACACCTTC
TRBJ2-7 TRBV5-6 - - CASSWRVSLLRFEQYF TGTGCCAGCAGCTGGAGGGTTTCCCTCCTACGATTCGAGCAGTACTTC
TRBJ1-6 TRBV5-1 - - CASSSALNNSPLHF TGCGCCAGCAGCTCCGCACTTAATAATTCACCCCTCCACTTT
TRBJ2-1 TRBV28 TRBD2 - CASILAGGPVGNEQFF TGTGCCAGCATCTTAGCGGGGGGGCCTGTCGGAAATGAGCAGTTCTTC
TRBJ2-1 TRBV14 - few CASSQTSYEQFF TGTGCCAGCAGCCAAACTAGCTATGAGCAGTTCTTC